This TCR beta chain derives from a study of Graves' ophthalmopathy and Graves' hyperthyroidism. Points from the study as a whole: Blood contained most expanded thyroid clonotypes exceeding 0.001 frequency.

Patients were left out if they had other autoimmune diseases, uncontrolled infections, pregnancy or lactation. It was from roughly 9.3 ml of fresh peripheral blood that the PBMCs came. Many counts were recorded for this clonotype. Its matching antigen is unknown. One junction end does not reproduce the germline sequence, and a read error may be involved. Researchers took RNA transcripts and amplified TCR beta CDR3 regions from them. HTBI primers were used in a first-round RT-PCR, which preceded a second-round multiplex PCR. TCRdb reprocessed the multiplex PCR reads with MiXCR, giving one entry per CDR3 protein. Among almost 400,000 distinct CDR3 sequences listed, approximately 16% were seen once. The CDR3 spans 11 residues. Germline CDR1 MDHEN, CDR2 SYDVKM.

The chain links TRBV28 to TRBJ2-5; possible D gene TRBD2, 5 bases. Sequenced input: peripheral blood. The TCR comes from a young woman with Graves' ophthalmopathy. The CDR3 here is CASTLRETQCF. The CDR3 bases are TGTGCCAGCACCCTTAGGGAGACCCAGTGCTTC.